Here is one T cell receptor (beta chain) with its context. Its matching antigen is unknown. This sample is drawn from a study of T cells after yellow fever vaccination. Overall study context: When fractions had low cell numbers, they were prepared with SMART-Seq v4 Ultra Low Input. Overall study results and limits: Post-booster samples contained most primary-vaccination clones (nearly 98% CD4, approximately 88% CD8). On re-exposure, the response was weaker but peaked faster, at day 5 versus 15.

From germline, CDR1 is DFQATT and CDR2 SNEGSKA (reference sequence). Trimming took off 0 bases at V and 1 base at J, with 10 bases between the two ends. The CDR3 is made up of 14 amino acids. For TCR, cDNA came from 5'RACE template switching, which added a universal primer site and UMIs. TCRdb re-called the 5' RACE reads through MiXCR, storing one row per CDR3 protein. The sample lists around 590,000 distinct CDR3 sequences, more than 9% seen once, with just under 15% in the top ten. The material sequenced was PBMCs, taken on the day of the yellow fever booster vaccination. V usage is TRBV20-1 and J usage is TRBJ2-7; D is undetermined. This TCR came from a young man who received the YFV17D yellow fever vaccine. The CDR3 here is CSARDPLGSYEQYF. The CDR3 nucleotides are TGCAGTGCTAGAGACCCCTTGGGGTCCTACGAGCAGTACTTC.